These T cell receptor beta chains were read from a single sample in a study of molecular identifiers for immune sequencing clone quantification. TCRdb processed the PCR reads anew with MiXCR; each CDR3 protein has one entry. Here the sample spans about 640,000 distinct CDR3 sequences, just under 20% being singletons. The sequencing sample was made of naive CD8+ T cells from blood, with Jurkat cell RNA spiked in. All receptors come from a human donor in good health. Some libraries in this study had Jurkat cell RNA spiked in. Both conserved end residues are part of each CDR3. Fields, in order: clone size, D gene, J gene, V gene, CDR3 protein, CDR3 DNA. A D gene is named only where the DNA matches it firmly. A clone size is listed for some rows: how often the clone was seen (once, few, many), or a class if it is expanded.

size: many; D: .; J: TRBJ1-1; V: TRBV7-9; CDR3: CASSLVRLMGVRTEAFF; DNA: TGTGCCAGCAGCTTAGTCCGCCTGATGGGGGTCCGCACTGAAGCTTTCTTT
size: many; D: .; J: TRBJ2-3; V: TRBV12-3/TRBV12-4; CDR3: CASSEGGVTDTQYF; DNA: TGTGCCAGCAGCGAGGGAGGAGTTACAGATACGCAGTATTTT
size: many; D: TRBD2; J: TRBJ2-1; V: TRBV7-2; CDR3: CASSSTLAGGPYNEQFF; DNA: TGTGCCAGCAGCTCCACATTAGCGGGGGGGCCCTACAATGAGCAGTTCTTC
size: many; D: .; J: TRBJ2-5; V: TRBV19; CDR3: CASSDRDSRKETQYF; DNA: TGTGCCAGTAGCGACCGCGACAGCCGGAAAGAGACCCAGTACTTC
size: many; D: .; J: TRBJ2-1; V: TRBV7-3; CDR3: CASSSAGTDFSYNEQFF; DNA: TGTGCCAGCAGCTCTGCGGGGACAGACTTTTCCTACAATGAGCAGTTCTTC
size: many; D: .; J: TRBJ2-3; V: TRBV5-6; CDR3: CASSLETPAVTDTQYF; DNA: TGTGCCAGCAGCTTGGAAACTCCGGCAGTCACAGATACGCAGTATTTT
size: .; D: TRBD1; J: TRBJ2-2; V: TRBV7-9; CDR3: CASSFLGQTTGELFF; DNA: TGTGCCAGCAGCTTCTTGGGACAGACCACCGGGGAGCTGTTTTTT
size: many; D: TRBD2; J: TRBJ2-5; V: TRBV7-9; CDR3: CASSLVRGGQETQYF; DNA: TGTGCCAGCAGCTTAGTGCGCGGGGGGCAAGAGACCCAGTACTTC
size: .; D: TRBD1; J: TRBJ2-2; V: TRBV28; CDR3: CASSLIGPGTGFTGELFF; DNA: TGTGCCAGCAGCCTCATAGGACCCGGGACAGGGTTCACCGGGGAGCTGTTTTTT
size: few; D: .; J: TRBJ2-6; V: TRBV19; CDR3: CASNGWGGSSGANVLTF; DNA: TGTGCCAGTAATGGCTGGGGGGGCAGCTCTGGGGCCAACGTCCTGACTTTC
size: many; D: TRBD1; J: TRBJ1-5; V: TRBV2; CDR3: CASSEGAGGNQPQHF; DNA: TGTGCCAGCAGTGAAGGGGCAGGGGGGAATCAGCCCCAGCATTTT
size: few; D: TRBD1; J: TRBJ2-2; V: TRBV7-9; CDR3: CASSSIGTGGPPGELFF; DNA: TGTGCCAGCAGCTCCATAGGGACAGGGGGCCCCCCCGGGGAGCTGTTTTTT
size: many; D: .; J: TRBJ2-5; V: TRBV6-6; CDR3: CASSLSGGQETQYF; DNA: TGTGCCAGCAGTTTGTCTGGTGGCCAAGAGACCCAGTACTTC
size: .; D: TRBD2; J: TRBJ2-3; V: TRBV20-1; CDR3: CSACATSGSTDTQYF; DNA: TGCAGTGCTTGTGCAACTAGCGGTAGCACAGATACGCAGTATTTT
size: many; D: .; J: TRBJ2-7; V: TRBV27; CDR3: CASSFPGYEQYF; DNA: TGTGCCAGCAGCTTTCCGGGGTACGAGCAGTACTTC
size: .; D: .; J: TRBJ2-1; V: TRBV5-3; CDR3: CASSLAGKDEQFF; DNA: TGTGCCAGCAGCTTGGCTGGGAAGGACGAGCAGTTCTTC
size: .; D: .; J: TRBJ2-7; V: TRBV7-6; CDR3: CASSAGEAYEQYF; DNA: TGTGCCAGCAGTGCAGGGGAGGCCTACGAGCAGTACTTC
size: many; D: .; J: TRBJ2-5; V: TRBV27; CDR3: CASNPQETQYF; DNA: TGTGCCAGCAACCCCCAAGAGACCCAGTACTTC
size: many; D: .; J: TRBJ1-5; V: TRBV28; CDR3: CASSGPYSNQPQHF; DNA: TGTGCCAGCAGTGGTCCCTATAGCAATCAGCCCCAGCATTTT
size: few; D: .; J: TRBJ2-7; V: TRBV12-3/TRBV12-4; CDR3: CASSPGTPYGQYF; DNA: TGTGCCAGCAGCCCAGGTACCCCCTACGGGCAGTACTTC
size: once; D: TRBD1; J: TRBJ1-3; V: TRBV2; CDR3: CASSGDRAEAGNTIFF; DNA: TGTGCCAGCAGTGGTGACAGGGCAGAAGCTGGAAACACCATATTTTTT
size: many; D: .; J: TRBJ2-3; V: TRBV15; CDR3: CATSKESTDTQYF; DNA: TGTGCCACCAGCAAGGAGAGCACAGATACGCAGTATTTT
size: few; D: .; J: TRBJ1-1; V: TRBV6-1; CDR3: CASSGRVGTEAFF; DNA: TGTGCCAGCAGTGGCAGGGTAGGCACTGAAGCTTTCTTT
size: .; D: TRBD2; J: TRBJ2-2; V: TRBV12-3/TRBV12-4; CDR3: CASRIRGGQNTGELFF; DNA: TGTGCCAGCCGGATTCGGGGGGGCCAGAACACCGGGGAGCTGTTTTTT
size: many; D: .; J: TRBJ2-6; V: TRBV5-4; CDR3: CASSGRTGANVLTF; DNA: TGTGCCAGCAGCGGACGGACCGGGGCCAACGTCCTGACTTTC
size: many; D: TRBD2; J: TRBJ2-5; V: TRBV6-2/TRBV6-3; CDR3: CASSYSKTGGPSQETQYF; DNA: TGTGCCAGCAGTTACTCGAAGACGGGAGGGCCTTCCCAAGAGACCCAGTACTTC
size: few; D: TRBD2; J: TRBJ2-3; V: TRBV20-1; CDR3: CSATGGAGIGLAGGKWADTQYF; DNA: TGCAGTGCCACGGGGGGTGCGGGGATAGGACTAGCGGGAGGCAAGTGGGCAGATACGCAGTATTTT
size: many; D: .; J: TRBJ1-5; V: TRBV7-2; CDR3: CASSLAGQQPQHF; DNA: TGTGCCAGCAGCTTAGCGGGTCAGCAGCCCCAGCATTTT
size: many; D: .; J: TRBJ1-3; V: TRBV20-1; CDR3: CSARDPGSGNTIYF; DNA: TGCAGTGCTAGAGATCCGGGCTCTGGAAACACCATATATTTT
size: many; D: .; J: TRBJ2-7; V: TRBV6-6; CDR3: CASSLPLNEQYF; DNA: TGTGCCAGCAGCCTCCCTCTCAATGAGCAGTACTTC
size: many; D: .; J: TRBJ1-3; V: TRBV28; CDR3: CASSLFGSEIGNTIYF; DNA: TGTGCCAGCAGTTTATTTGGGTCGGAAATTGGAAACACCATATATTTT
size: many; D: TRBD1; J: TRBJ1-5; V: TRBV6-2/TRBV6-3; CDR3: CASSYLQGVQPQHF; DNA: TGTGCCAGCAGTTATTTACAGGGGGTTCAGCCCCAGCATTTT
size: few; D: TRBD2; J: TRBJ2-1; V: TRBV9; CDR3: CASSGTSVEQFF; DNA: TGTGCCAGCAGCGGGACTAGTGTCGAGCAGTTCTTC
size: many; D: .; J: TRBJ2-3; V: TRBV4-1; CDR3: CASSQLMGAGDTQYF; DNA: TGCGCCAGCAGCCAACTTATGGGGGCCGGAGATACGCAGTATTTT
size: .; D: .; J: TRBJ2-3; V: TRBV5-6; CDR3: CAGSPTYTDTQYF; DNA: TGTGCCGGCAGCCCGACGTACACAGATACGCAGTATTTT
size: many; D: .; J: TRBJ2-7; V: TRBV29-1; CDR3: CSVLGRATHEQYF; DNA: TGCAGCGTGTTGGGTAGGGCAACCCACGAGCAGTACTTC
size: many; D: TRBD1; J: TRBJ2-3; V: TRBV19; CDR3: CASSWTGRSTDTQYF; DNA: TGTGCCAGTAGTTGGACAGGCAGGAGCACAGATACGCAGTATTTT
size: once; D: TRBD2; J: TRBJ2-2; V: TRBV7-8; CDR3: CASSLWASGSTGELFF; DNA: TGTGCCAGTAGCTTATGGGCTAGCGGGTCCACCGGGGAGCTGTTTTTT
size: few; D: .; J: TRBJ2-3; V: TRBV19; CDR3: CASRRRGRGPYQFF; DNA: TGTGCCAGTAGGCGACGCGGCCGGGGCCCATATCAATTTTTT
size: many; D: .; J: TRBJ2-6; V: TRBV7-6; CDR3: CASSLGTAGSGANVLTF; DNA: TGTGCCAGCAGCTTAGGAACCGCGGGATCTGGGGCCAACGTCCTGACTTTC
size: many; D: .; J: TRBJ1-3; V: TRBV30; CDR3: CAWRLTSGNTIYF; DNA: TGTGCCTGGAGGTTGACTTCTGGAAACACCATATATTTT
size: few; D: TRBD2; J: TRBJ2-7; V: TRBV7-6; CDR3: CASAPGGLAGVYEQYF; DNA: TGTGCCAGCGCCCCCGGGGGGCTAGCGGGAGTATACGAGCAGTACTTC
size: few; D: .; J: TRBJ2-5; V: TRBV27; CDR3: CASSSQGPQETQYF; DNA: TGTGCCAGCAGTTCCCAGGGACCCCAAGAGACCCAGTACTTC
size: once; D: .; J: TRBJ1-1; V: TRBV5-1; CDR3: CASSADHGDTVAFF; DNA: TGCGCCAGCAGCGCGGACCACGGGGACACTGTAGCTTTCTTT